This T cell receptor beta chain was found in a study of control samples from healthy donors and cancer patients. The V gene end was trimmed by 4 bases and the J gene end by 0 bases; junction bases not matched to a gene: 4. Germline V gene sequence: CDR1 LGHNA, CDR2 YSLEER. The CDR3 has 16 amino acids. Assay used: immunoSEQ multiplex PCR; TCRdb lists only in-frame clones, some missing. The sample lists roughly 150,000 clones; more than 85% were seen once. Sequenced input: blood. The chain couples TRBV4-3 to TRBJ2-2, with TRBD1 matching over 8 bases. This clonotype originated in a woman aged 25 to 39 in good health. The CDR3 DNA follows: TGCGCCAGCAGCCCGGGACAGGTCGCGAACACCGGGGAGCTGTTTTTT. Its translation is CASSPGQVANTGELFF.